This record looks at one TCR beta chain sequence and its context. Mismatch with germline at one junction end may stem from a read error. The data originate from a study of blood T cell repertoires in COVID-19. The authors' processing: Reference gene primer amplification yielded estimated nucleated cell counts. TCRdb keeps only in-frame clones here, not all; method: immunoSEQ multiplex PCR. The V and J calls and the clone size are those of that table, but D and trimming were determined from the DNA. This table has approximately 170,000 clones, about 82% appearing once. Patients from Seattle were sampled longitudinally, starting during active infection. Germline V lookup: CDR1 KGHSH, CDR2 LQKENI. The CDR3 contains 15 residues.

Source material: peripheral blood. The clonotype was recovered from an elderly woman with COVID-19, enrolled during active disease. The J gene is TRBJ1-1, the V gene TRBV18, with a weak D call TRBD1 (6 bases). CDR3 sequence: CASSPPGLGDTEAFF. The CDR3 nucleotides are TGTGCCAGCTCACCACCGGGGTTGGGGGACACTGAAGCCTTCTTT.